Listed here are 15 T cell receptor beta chains from one sample, sequenced in a study of OX40 agonist ivuxolimab in advanced cancers. The table came from immunoSEQ multiplex PCR; TCRdb's copy has only in-frame clones and leaves some out. The sample lists some 38,000 clones, about 94% occurring once. This specimen consisted of CD4+ or CD8+ T cells sorted from blood, obtained in a trial of the OX40 agonist ivuxolimab. The source is an adult with an advanced solid tumor such as melanoma, head and neck, liver or kidney cancer.

This chain joins TRBV4-1 and TRBJ1-5; no clear D. With 0 bases removed from V and 6 bases from J, the gap between germline ends came to 15 bases. Germline V gene data show CDR1 as MGHRA and CDR2 as YSYEKL. The CDR3 spans 16 residues. CDR3 in amino acids: CASSQEGLGLGQPQHF. The CDR3 nucleotides are TGCGCCAGCAGCCAAGAAGGCCTTGGGCTCGGTCAGCCCCAGCATTTT.

V gene TRBV15 combines with J gene TRBJ2-6; D is ambiguous. V was cut by 1 base and J by 2 bases, with 12 bases left in between. The CDR3 spans 17 residues. In germline, CDR1 is LNHNV, CDR2 YYDKDF (reference sequence). CDR3 DNA: TGTGCCACCAGCAGAGCGGACCAGTTGGCTGGGGCCAACGTCCTGACTTTC. Translating it yields CATSRADQLAGANVLTF. The whole variable domain, filled in from reference TRBV15 and TRBJ2-6, reads DAMVIQNPRYQVTQFGKPVTLSCSQTLNHNVMYWYQQKSSQAPKLLFHYYDKDFNNEADTPDNFQSRRPNTSFCFLDIRSPGLGDTAMYLCATSRADQLAGANVLTFGAGSRLTVL.

The V call is TRBV7-9, the J call TRBJ2-1; 11 nucleotides agree with TRBD2. J gave up 8 bases and V 10 bases, and 10 bases lay outside the gene matches. Germline loops: CDR1 SEHNR, CDR2 FQNEAQ (reference sequence). CDR3 length equals 14 residues. CDR3: CAITPTSGIHEQFF. Written as DNA, the CDR3 is TGTGCCATCACCCCGACTAGCGGGATCCATGAGCAGTTCTTC. Full variable domain (outside the CDR3, taken from reference TRBV7-9 and TRBJ2-1): DTGVSQNPRHKITKRGQNVTFRCDPISEHNRLYWYRQTLGQGPEFLTYFQNEAQLEKSRLLSDRFSAERPKGSFSTLEIQRTEQGDSAMYLCAITPTSGIHEQFFGPGTRLTVL.

V gene TRBV30 combines with J gene TRBJ1-5; D call uncertain. Between the trimmed V and J ends, which lost 0 bases and 0 bases, there was a span of 6 bases. The V gene's germline CDR1 is GTSNPN and CDR2 SVGIG (reference sequence). The length of the CDR3 is 14 residues. CDR3 bases: TGTGCCTGGAGTGTCGGGTATAGCAATCAGCCCCAGCATTTT. This translates into CAWSVGYSNQPQHF. The full variable domain, its missing parts supplied by reference TRBV30 and TRBJ1-5, is SQTIHQWPATLVQPVGSPLSLECTVEGTSNPNLYWYRQAAGRGLQLLFYSVGIGQISSEVPQNLSASRPQDRQFILSSKKLLLSDSGFYLCAWSVGYSNQPQHFGDGTRLSIL.

This clone was found a few times. The rearrangement joins TRBV29-1 to TRBJ2-7, with D possibly TRBD1 on 6 matching bases. Trimming shortened V by 7 bases and J by 5 bases, and 18 bases separated the two germline ends. Germline CDR1 SQVTM, CDR2 ANQGSEA. This CDR3 spans 13 amino acids. CDR3: CSAATGSGDEQYF. The CDR3, as DNA: TGCAGCGCCGCGACAGGTTCAGGGGACGAGCAGTACTTC.

This chain uses TRBV9 with TRBJ1-4; D is ambiguous. CDR1 and CDR2 (germline): SGDLS, YYNGEE. Trimming shortened V by 0 bases and J by 0 bases, and 3 bases separated the two germline ends. The CDR3 contains 14 residues. The DNA for the CDR3 is TGTGCCAGCAGCGTAGGATCAACTAATGAAAAACTGTTTTTT. It codes for CASSVGSTNEKLFF.

The chain employs TRBV10-2 and TRBJ2-7; D is perhaps TRBD1 or TRBD2 (5 bases each). In germline, CDR1 is WSHSY, CDR2 SAAADI. The CDR3 extends over 12 amino acids. Trimming shortened V by 11 bases and J by 5 bases, and 16 bases separated the two germline ends. The CDR3 DNA follows: TGCGCCGTTTGGGACCGTATCAACGAGCAGTACTTC. It translates to CAVWDRINEQYF.

The chain recombines TRBV4-3 with TRBJ1-5; TRBD1 matches 7 bases. Germline assignment: CDR1 LGHNA and CDR2 YSLEER. J was trimmed by 6 bases and V by 8 bases; bases with no gene match: 7. The CDR3 has 13 amino acids. CDR3 in amino acids: CASSQGGAQPQHF. The CDR3 DNA follows: TGCGCCAGCTCCCAAGGGGGCGCTCAGCCCCAGCATTTT.

This rearrangement joins TRBV11-1 to TRBJ2-3; no reliable D call. Germline CDR1 is SGHAT and CDR2 is FQDESV (reference sequence). V lost 4 bases to trimming and J lost 3 bases, with 17 bases between them. The CDR3 contains 16 residues. CDR3 sequence reads: CASSSNLDLPTDTQYF. The CDR3 nucleotides read TGTGCCAGCAGCTCAAACCTAGACCTCCCAACAGATACGCAGTATTTT.

The chain couples TRBV6-6 to TRBJ2-7, with 13 bases that match TRBD2. Germline CDR1 reads MNHNY; CDR2 reads SVGAGI (reference sequence). The J segment lost 5 bases and the V segment lost 6 bases, leaving 10 bases of the junction unmatched. This CDR3 has 16 amino acids. Here the CDR3 DNA reads TGTGCCAGCAGCCCCCCGACTAGCGGGGGGACTAACGAGCAGTACTTC. This gives the protein CASSPPTSGGTNEQYF.

The chain couples TRBV12-5 to TRBJ2-3; 10 bases line up with TRBD2. Germline-derived CDR1 and CDR2 are LGHNT and FRNRAP. V dropped 5 bases and J dropped 4; count of bases not matched to a gene: 9. The CDR3 runs to 16 residues. The DNA of the CDR3 is TGTGCTAGTGGTCTTCCTCTAGCGGGAGTGGCAGATACGCAGTATTTT. Its translation is CASGLPLAGVADTQYF.

In this sample, this clone is hyperexpanded. The rearrangement links TRBV2 to TRBJ2-7; D ambiguous. CDR1 SNHLY and CDR2 FYNNEI come from the germline V gene. Trimming shortened V by 2 bases and J by 5 bases, and 7 bases separated the two germline ends. CDR3 length equals 12 residues. This CDR3 is CASSERSHEQYF. In DNA, the CDR3 is TGTGCCAGCAGTGAACGGAGCCACGAGCAGTACTTC.

This clone came up once. This chain joins TRBV7-9 and TRBJ2-7; no clear D gene. This CDR3 has 15 residues. The V gene's germline CDR1 is SEHNR and CDR2 FQNEAQ (reference sequence). V lost 2 bases and J 7 bases, leaving 18 bases between the germline ends. The CDR3: CASSLQAPAKGEQYF. The CDR3 DNA is TGTGCCAGCAGCTTACAGGCTCCAGCAAAGGGAGAGCAGTACTTC.

This rearrangement joins TRBV12-5 to TRBJ1-4; D gene ambiguous. There are 16 residues in the CDR3. From germline, CDR1 is LGHNT and CDR2 FRNRAP. Trimming took off 4 bases at V and 8 bases at J, with 20 bases between the two ends. The CDR3 reads CASGWAPDRRSEKLFF. In DNA, the CDR3 is TGTGCTAGTGGTTGGGCCCCGGATCGGAGGTCAGAAAAACTGTTTTTT.

The V and J genes are TRBV7-2 and TRBJ1-2; 9 bases are a match to TRBD1. The germline V gene has CDR1 SGHTA and CDR2 FQGNSA. V lost 4 bases to trimming and J lost 4 bases; unmatched junction nucleotides: 16. This CDR3 is 18 amino acids long. The CDR3 reads CASSSGQGGPGFGYGYTF. CDR3 bases: TGTGCCAGCAGCTCGGGACAGGGTGGCCCTGGCTTCGGCTATGGCTACACCTTC.